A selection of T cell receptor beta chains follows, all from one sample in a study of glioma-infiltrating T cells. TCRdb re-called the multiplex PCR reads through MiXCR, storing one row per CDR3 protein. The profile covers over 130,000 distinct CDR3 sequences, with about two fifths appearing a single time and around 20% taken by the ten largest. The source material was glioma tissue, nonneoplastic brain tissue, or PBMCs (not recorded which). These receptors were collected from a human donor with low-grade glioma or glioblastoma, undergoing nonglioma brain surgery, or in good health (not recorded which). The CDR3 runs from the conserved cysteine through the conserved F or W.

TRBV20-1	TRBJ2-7	CSASTSWGSVYEQYF
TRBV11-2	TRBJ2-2	CASSAGTGELFF
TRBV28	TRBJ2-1	CASSPSGGGHEQFF
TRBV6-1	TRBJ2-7	CATARTSDEQYF
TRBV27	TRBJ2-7	CASSYIQGAVEKYF
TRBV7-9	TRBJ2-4	CASSLRGGVNIQYF
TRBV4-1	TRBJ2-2	CASSQETHWPGELFF
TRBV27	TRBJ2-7	CASSSGGRLAYEQYF
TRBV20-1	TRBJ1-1	CSASLGTMNTEAFF
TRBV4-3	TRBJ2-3	CASSQDSGGDTQYF
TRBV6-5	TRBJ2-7	CASSYRVTESYEQYF
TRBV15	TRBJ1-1	CATSRDVRGTEAFF
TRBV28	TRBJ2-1	CASSWGQGGNNEQFF
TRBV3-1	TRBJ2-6	CASSHRAGANVLTF
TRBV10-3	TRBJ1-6	CAISDGESPLHF
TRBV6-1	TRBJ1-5	CASSVDSNQPQHF
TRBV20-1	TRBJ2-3	CSASGRVTDTQYF
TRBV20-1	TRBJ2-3	CSASPSLYSGGADTQYF
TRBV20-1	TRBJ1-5	CGAQGQSNQPQHF
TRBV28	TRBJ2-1	CASSRARNYNEQFF
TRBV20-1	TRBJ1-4	CSARGLEGDLNEKLFF
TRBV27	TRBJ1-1	CASSERRAGGTEAFF
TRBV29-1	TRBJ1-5	CSVVTGNNQPQHF
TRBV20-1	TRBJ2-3	CSARDRKGTDTQYF
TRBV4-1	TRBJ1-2	CASSQDLEGSGYGYTF
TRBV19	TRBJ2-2	CASSAQSASATNTGELFF